These 8 T cell receptor beta chains came from one sample sequenced in a study of T cells after yellow fever vaccination (dated by TCRdb to about 2019). The sample's treatment or condition, from its label and the paper: live attenuated yellow fever vaccine strain. The library was made by 5' RACE. TCRdb lists the instrument as Illumina HiSeq 2500. TCRdb reprocessed the public reads (quality trimming at Q25 with fastp, clone calling with MiXCR) and kept in-frame beta chains. One record per CDR3 amino acid sequence lists the most common genes and DNA. This sample is represented by under 200,000 distinct CDR3 sequences; less than 9% of them were singletons. The biggest ten clones account for more than 2% of the sample. This specimen was CD4+ T cells sorted from PBMCs, taken roughly 5 days after the first yellow fever vaccination. The receptors derive from a man between 18 and 35 years old who received the YFV17D yellow fever vaccine.

V is TRBV5-6 and J is TRBJ1-1; the D is unclear. From germline, CDR1 is SGHDT and CDR2 YYEEEE. Trimming pared 7 bases from V and 3 bases from J, leaving 13 bases between. The CDR3 spans 13 residues. The CDR3 coding sequence is TGTGCCAGCTACCTAGGGCCTCACACTGAAGCTTTCTTT. Its translation is CASYLGPHTEAFF.

Only a few counts were recorded for this clonotype. This chain joins TRBV4-2 and TRBJ1-3; a possible D gene is TRBD1 (6 bases). The V gene's germline CDR1 is LGHNA and CDR2 YNFKEQ. The CDR3 is made up of 13 amino acids. Trimming shortened V by 3 bases and J by 5 bases, and 8 bases separated the two germline ends. The CDR3 is CASSQGHRNTIYF. The CDR3 DNA is TGTGCCAGCAGCCAGGGACATCGAAACACCATATATTTT.

This clonotype was seen a handful of times. The rearrangement links TRBV7-2 to TRBJ2-7; 10 positions match TRBD2. The CDR3 is made up of 14 amino acids. CDR1 is SGHTA and CDR2 is FQGNSA in the germline V gene. Trimming at V came to 4 bases and at J to 1 base, leaving 1 base not matched to a gene. In nucleotides, the CDR3 is TGTGCCAGCAGCTATAGCGGGGGGTCCTACGAGCAGTACGTC. As protein: CASSYSGGSYEQYV.

This clonotype was recorded many times. V and J are TRBV7-6 and TRBJ2-5; D is unclear. The CDR3 runs to 14 residues. Per the germline V gene, CDR1 is SGHVS and CDR2 is FNYEAQ. Trimming cost V 4 bases and J 3 bases, with 12 bases left between them. The CDR3, as DNA: TGTGCCAGCAGCTATAGCTCTGGTAAAGAGACCCAGTACTTC. This sequence encodes CASSYSSGKETQYF.

This clonotype was recorded many times. The chain couples TRBV5-1 to TRBJ1-1; weak D call: TRBD1 (6 bases). Germline values: CDR1 SGHRS, CDR2 YFSETQ. The CDR3 spans 14 residues. V lost 4 bases to trimming and J lost 1 base, with 11 bases between them. The CDR3 region has the DNA TGCGCCAGCAGCCAACAGGGCAGGAACACTGAAGCTTTCTTT. It encodes CASSQQGRNTEAFF.

This clonotype has just a few counts. The CDR3 bases are TGTGCCAGCAGCTTAGCTCTCGGGGCCGGGGAGCTGTTTTTT. It encodes CASSLALGAGELFF. The J gene is TRBJ2-2, the V gene TRBV11-1, with a tentative D call TRBD2 (5 bases). The germline V and J ends were trimmed by 0 bases and 6 bases, with 8 bases remaining between them. Looked up from germline, CDR1 is SGHAT and CDR2 is FQDESV (reference sequence). The CDR3 is 14 amino acids.

The chain recombines TRBV20-1 with TRBJ1-6; D is unclear. Germline assignment: CDR1 DFQATT and CDR2 SNEGSKA (reference sequence). V lost 6 bases and J lost 8, with 17 bases in between. This CDR3 has 14 residues. CDR3 coding DNA: TGCAGTGCCAGAACTATAGCGTTGGATTCACCCCTCCACTTT. This sequence encodes CSARTIALDSPLHF.

This clonotype has only a few counts. The rearrangement joins TRBV7-9 to TRBJ1-2; possibly TRBD1 for D (6 bases). Per the germline V gene, CDR1 is SEHNR and CDR2 is FQNEAQ (reference sequence). The CDR3 has 14 amino acids. Trimming shortened V by 5 bases and J by 6 bases, and 16 bases separated the two germline ends. The CDR3 sequence: CASSHQGRENGYTF. The DNA of the CDR3 is TGTGCCAGCAGCCATCAGGGGAGGGAGAATGGCTACACCTTC.